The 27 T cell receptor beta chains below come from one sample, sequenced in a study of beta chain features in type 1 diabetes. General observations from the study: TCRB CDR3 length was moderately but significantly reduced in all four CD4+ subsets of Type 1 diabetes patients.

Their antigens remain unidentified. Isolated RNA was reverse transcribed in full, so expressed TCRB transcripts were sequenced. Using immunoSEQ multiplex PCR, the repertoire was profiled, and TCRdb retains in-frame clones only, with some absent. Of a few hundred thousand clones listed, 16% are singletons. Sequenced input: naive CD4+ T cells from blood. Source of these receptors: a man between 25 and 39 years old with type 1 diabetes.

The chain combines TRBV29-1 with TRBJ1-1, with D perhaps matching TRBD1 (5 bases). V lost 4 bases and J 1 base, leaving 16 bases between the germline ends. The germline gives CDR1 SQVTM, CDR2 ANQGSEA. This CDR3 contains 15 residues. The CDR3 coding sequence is TGCAGCGTTGGGGGCCAGCGGCCTACGAACACTGAAGCTTTCTTT. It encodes CSVGGQRPTNTEAFF.

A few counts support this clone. The CDR3 sequence is CASSLLADTGELFF. CDR3 coding DNA: TGTGCCAGCAGCCTCCTTGCCGACACCGGGGAGCTGTTTTTT. The V call is TRBV7-2, the J call TRBJ2-2; D gene unclear. V lost 5 bases to trimming and J lost 3 bases, with 10 bases between them. CDR3 length equals 14 residues. Germline loops: CDR1 SGHTA, CDR2 FQGNSA. Drawing the rest from reference TRBV7-2 and TRBJ2-2, the complete variable domain is GAGVSQSPSNKVTEKGKDVELRCDPISGHTALYWYRQSLGQGLEFLIYFQGNSAPDKSGLPSDRFSAERTGGSVSTLTIQRTQQEDSAVYLCASSLLADTGELFFGEGSRLTVL.

The CDR3 loop is CASGTVDRGLKNEQFF. The CDR3 DNA reads TGTGCCAGCGGAACTGTGGACAGGGGCTTAAAAAATGAGCAGTTCTTC. The genes are TRBV28 and TRBJ2-1, with TRBD1 matching 9 bases. Trimming cost V 8 bases and J 7 bases; bases outside gene matches: 15. Germline V CDR1 and CDR2: MDHEN, SYDVKM. CDR3 length equals 16 residues.

The CDR3 bases are TGTGCCAGTAGTGGACAGGCTAACTATGGCTACACCTTC. As protein: CASSGQANYGYTF. The V call is TRBV19, the J call TRBJ1-2, with TRBD1 matching over 7 bases. Trimming removed 5 bases from V and 0 bases from J; junction bases left unmatched: 0. The CDR3 runs to 13 residues. Germline values: CDR1 LNHDA, CDR2 SQIVND (reference sequence).

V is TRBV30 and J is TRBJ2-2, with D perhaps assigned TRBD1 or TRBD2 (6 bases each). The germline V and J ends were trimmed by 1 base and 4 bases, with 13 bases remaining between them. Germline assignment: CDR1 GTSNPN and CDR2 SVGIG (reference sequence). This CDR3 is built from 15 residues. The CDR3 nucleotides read TGTGCCTGGAGTGGTCCGGGGGCGGCCACCGGGGAGCTGTTTTTT. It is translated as CAWSGPGAATGELFF.

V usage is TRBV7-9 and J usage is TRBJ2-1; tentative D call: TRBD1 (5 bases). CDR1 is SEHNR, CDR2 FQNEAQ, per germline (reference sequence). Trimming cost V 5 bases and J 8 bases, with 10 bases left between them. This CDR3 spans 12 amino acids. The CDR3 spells CASSTTRDEQFF. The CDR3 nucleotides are TGTGCCAGCAGCACAACCAGGGATGAGCAGTTCTTC.

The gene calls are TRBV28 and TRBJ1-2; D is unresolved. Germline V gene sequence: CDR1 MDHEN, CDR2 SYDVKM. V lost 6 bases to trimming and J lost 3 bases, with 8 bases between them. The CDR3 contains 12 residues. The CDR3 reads CASRRQDYGYTF. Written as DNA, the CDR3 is TGTGCCAGCAGACGGCAGGACTATGGCTACACCTTC.

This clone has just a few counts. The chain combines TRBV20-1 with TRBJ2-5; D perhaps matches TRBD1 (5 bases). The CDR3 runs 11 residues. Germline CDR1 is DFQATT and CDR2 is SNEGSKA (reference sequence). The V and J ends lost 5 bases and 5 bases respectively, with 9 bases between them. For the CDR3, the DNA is TGCAGTGCTGGACAAAGGGAGACCCAGTACTTC. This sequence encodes CSAGQRETQYF.

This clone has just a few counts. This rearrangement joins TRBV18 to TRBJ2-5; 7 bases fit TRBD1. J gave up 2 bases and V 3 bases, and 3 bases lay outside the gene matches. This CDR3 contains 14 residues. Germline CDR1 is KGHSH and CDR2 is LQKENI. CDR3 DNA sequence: TGTGCCAGCTCACCCCGGGGACAGCAAGAGACCCAGTACTTC. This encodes CASSPRGQQETQYF.

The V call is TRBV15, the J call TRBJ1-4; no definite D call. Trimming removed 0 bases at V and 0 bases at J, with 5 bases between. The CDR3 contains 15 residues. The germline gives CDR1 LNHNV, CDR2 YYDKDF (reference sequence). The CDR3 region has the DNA TGTGCCACCAGCAGAGAAAGAGCAACTAATGAAAAACTGTTTTTT. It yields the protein CATSRERATNEKLFF.

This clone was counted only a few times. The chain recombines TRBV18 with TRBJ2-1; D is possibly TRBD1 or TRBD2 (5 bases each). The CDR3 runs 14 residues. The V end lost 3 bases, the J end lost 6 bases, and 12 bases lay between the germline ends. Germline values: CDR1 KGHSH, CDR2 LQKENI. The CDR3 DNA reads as TGTGCCAGCTCACCCTATGGGGGTATCAATGAGCAGTTCTTC. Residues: CASSPYGGINEQFF.

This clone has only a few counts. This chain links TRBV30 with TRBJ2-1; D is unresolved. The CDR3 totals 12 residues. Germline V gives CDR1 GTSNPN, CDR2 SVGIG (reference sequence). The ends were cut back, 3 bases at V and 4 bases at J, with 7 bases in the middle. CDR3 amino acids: CAWRAAYNEQFF. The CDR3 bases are TGTGCCTGGAGGGCGGCTTACAATGAGCAGTTCTTC. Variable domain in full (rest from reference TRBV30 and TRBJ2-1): SQTIHQWPATLVQPVGSPLSLECTVEGTSNPNLYWYRQAAGRGLQLLFYSVGIGQISSEVPQNLSASRPQDRQFILSSKKLLLSDSGFYLCAWRAAYNEQFFGPGTRLTVL.

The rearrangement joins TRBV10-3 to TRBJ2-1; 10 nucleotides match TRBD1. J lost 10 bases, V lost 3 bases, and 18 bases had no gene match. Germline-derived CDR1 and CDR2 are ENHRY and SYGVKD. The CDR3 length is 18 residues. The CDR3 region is CAISEREASGTGVGEQFF. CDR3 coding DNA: TGTGCCATCAGTGAAAGAGAAGCCAGCGGGACAGGGGTAGGGGAGCAGTTCTTC.

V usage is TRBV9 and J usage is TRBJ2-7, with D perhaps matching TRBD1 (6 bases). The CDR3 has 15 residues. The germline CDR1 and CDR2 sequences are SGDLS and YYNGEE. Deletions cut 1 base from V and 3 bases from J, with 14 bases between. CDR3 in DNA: TGTGCCAGCAGCGTACGGGGACATGACTTCTACGAGCAGTACTTC. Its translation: CASSVRGHDFYEQYF.

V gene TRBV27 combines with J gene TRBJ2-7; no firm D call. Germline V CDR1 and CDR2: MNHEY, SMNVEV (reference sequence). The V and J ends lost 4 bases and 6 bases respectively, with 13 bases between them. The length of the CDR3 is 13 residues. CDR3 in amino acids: CASSSARTREQYF. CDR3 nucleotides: TGTGCCAGCAGTTCGGCCCGGACGCGCGAGCAGTACTTC.

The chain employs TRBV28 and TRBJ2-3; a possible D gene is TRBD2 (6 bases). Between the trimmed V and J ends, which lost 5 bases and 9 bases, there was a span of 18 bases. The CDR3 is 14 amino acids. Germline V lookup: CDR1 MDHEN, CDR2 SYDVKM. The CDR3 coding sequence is TGTGCCAGCAGTATAAAACCGCGGGAAGTCACGCAGTATTTT. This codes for CASSIKPREVTQYF.

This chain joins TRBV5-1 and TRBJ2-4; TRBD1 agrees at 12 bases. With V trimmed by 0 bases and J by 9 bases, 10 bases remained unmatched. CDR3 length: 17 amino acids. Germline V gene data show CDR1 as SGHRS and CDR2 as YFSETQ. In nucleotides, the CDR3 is TGCGCCAGCAGCTTGGCCCTCGGGACAGGGGGCGCCGCCATTCAGTACTTC. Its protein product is CASSLALGTGGAAIQYF.

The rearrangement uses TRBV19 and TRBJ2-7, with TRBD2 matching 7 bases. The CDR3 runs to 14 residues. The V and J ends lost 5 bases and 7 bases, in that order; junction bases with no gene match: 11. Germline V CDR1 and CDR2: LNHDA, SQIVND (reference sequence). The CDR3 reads CASSFQNGGTEQYF. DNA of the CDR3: TGTGCCAGTAGTTTCCAAAACGGGGGGACGGAGCAGTACTTC.

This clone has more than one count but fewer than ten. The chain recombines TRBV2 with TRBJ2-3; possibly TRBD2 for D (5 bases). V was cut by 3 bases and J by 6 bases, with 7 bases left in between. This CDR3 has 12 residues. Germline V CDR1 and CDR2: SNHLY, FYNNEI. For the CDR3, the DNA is TGTGCCAGCAGTGAGAGGGTGGATACGCAGTATTTT. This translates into CASSERVDTQYF. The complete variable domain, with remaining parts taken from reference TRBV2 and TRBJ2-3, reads EPEVTQTPSHQVTQMGQEVILRCVPISNHLYFYWYRQILGQKVEFLVSFYNNEISEKSEIFDDQFSVERPDGSNFTLKIRSTKLEDSAMYFCASSERVDTQYFGPGTRLTVL.

CDR3 amino acids: CASSNPRGLNTEAFF. For the CDR3, the DNA is TGTGCCAGCAGCAACCCCAGGGGATTGAACACTGAAGCTTTCTTT. J is TRBJ1-1 and V is TRBV21-1; no check of the table's D call, TRBD1, against the DNA was made. TRBV21-1 is listed as a pseudogene. This CDR3 is built from 15 residues.

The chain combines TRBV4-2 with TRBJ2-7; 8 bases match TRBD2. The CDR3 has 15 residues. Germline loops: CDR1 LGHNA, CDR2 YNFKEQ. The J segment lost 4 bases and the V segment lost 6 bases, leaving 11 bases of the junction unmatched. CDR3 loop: CASSPRGSGMYEQYF. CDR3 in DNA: TGTGCCAGCAGTCCCCGTGGTAGCGGGATGTACGAGCAGTACTTC.

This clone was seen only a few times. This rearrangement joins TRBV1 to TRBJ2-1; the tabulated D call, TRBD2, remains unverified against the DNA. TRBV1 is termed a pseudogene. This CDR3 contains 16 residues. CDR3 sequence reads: CTSSQDRTSGNVFRFF. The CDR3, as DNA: TGCACCAGCAGCCAAGACAGGACTAGCGGGAACGTCTTCAGGTTCTTC.

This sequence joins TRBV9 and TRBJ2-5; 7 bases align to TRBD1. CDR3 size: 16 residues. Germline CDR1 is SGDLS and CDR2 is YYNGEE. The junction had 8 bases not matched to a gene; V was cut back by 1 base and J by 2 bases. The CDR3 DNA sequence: TGTGCCAGCAGCGTATCTCCTGGGACAGCTCAAGAGACCCAGTACTTC. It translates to CASSVSPGTAQETQYF.

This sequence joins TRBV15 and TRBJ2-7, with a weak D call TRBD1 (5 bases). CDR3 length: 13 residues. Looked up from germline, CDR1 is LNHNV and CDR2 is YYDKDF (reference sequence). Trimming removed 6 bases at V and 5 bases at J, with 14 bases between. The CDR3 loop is CATRRTFIDEQYF. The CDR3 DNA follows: TGTGCCACCAGAAGGACATTTATTGACGAGCAGTACTTC.

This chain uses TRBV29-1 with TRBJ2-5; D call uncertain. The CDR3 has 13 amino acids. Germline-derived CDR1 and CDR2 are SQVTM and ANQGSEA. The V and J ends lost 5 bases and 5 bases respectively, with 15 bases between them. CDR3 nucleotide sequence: TGCAGCGTTCGGGTGGCAGCACAGGAGACCCAGTACTTC. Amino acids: CSVRVAAQETQYF.

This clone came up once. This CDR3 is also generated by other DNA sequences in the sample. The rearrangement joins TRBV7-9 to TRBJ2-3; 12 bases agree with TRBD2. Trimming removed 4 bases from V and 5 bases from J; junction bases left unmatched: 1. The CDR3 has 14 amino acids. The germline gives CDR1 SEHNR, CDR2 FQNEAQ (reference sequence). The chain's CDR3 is CASSSGLAGDTQYF. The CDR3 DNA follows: TGTGCCAGCAGCTCGGGACTAGCGGGAGATACGCAGTATTTT.

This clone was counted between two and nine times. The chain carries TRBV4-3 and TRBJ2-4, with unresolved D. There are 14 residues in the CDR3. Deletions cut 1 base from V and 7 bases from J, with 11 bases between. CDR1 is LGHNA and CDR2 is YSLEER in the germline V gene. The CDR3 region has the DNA TGCGCCAGCAGCCAAGGGTTGAGTCAGAACATTCAGTACTTC. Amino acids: CASSQGLSQNIQYF.